This TCR beta chain originates from a study of early T cells in non-severe SARS-CoV-2 infection. Background on the study: Unsorted whole blood bulk RNA was sequenced, with unpaired chains. General study points: Sequences matched to VDJdb favored anti-spike CD8 responses, while private and CD4 specificities were missed.

This CDR3 comprises 15 residues. Germline trimming cut 3 bases from V and 8 bases from J; bases unmatched to any gene: 9. Germline V gene data show CDR1 as LNHNV and CDR2 as YYDKDF (reference sequence). Individual cDNA molecules were tagged with unique molecular identifiers, the study reported. MiXCR was run by TCRdb on the 5' RACE reads, yielding one entry per CDR3 protein. The sample records tens of thousands of distinct CDR3 sequences, 6% to 8.5% being singletons. Remarks on this clonotype: Antigen specificity is unknown.

The genes are TRBV15 and TRBJ2-2; 7 positions agree with TRBD2. Source: whole blood, taken at baseline. This clonotype originated in an adult who was a healthcare worker with PCR-confirmed SARS-CoV-2 infection or an uninfected control (not recorded which). The CDR3 DNA is TGTGCCACCAGCAGGGGAGGGACTCGGGCGGGGGAGCTGTTTTTT. This translates into CATSRGGTRAGELFF. The entire variable domain, with the rest obtained from reference TRBV15 and TRBJ2-2, is as follows: DAMVIQNPRYQVTQFGKPVTLSCSQTLNHNVMYWYQQKSSQAPKLLFHYYDKDFNNEADTPDNFQSRRPNTSFCFLDIRSPGLGDTAMYLCATSRGGTRAGELFFGEGSRLTVL.